Listed here are 15 T cell receptor beta chains from one sample, sequenced in a study of beta chain features in type 1 diabetes. The investigators reverse transcribed all of the isolated RNA, so they sequenced expressed TCRB transcripts. The repertoire was sequenced with immunoSEQ multiplex PCR; TCRdb's copy has only in-frame clones and lacks some. Of about 340,000 clones in the sample, less than 10% were seen once. What was sequenced was central memory CD4+ T cells from blood. The receptors were gathered from a woman aged 18-30 years in good health.

This clone was observed a handful of times. The gene calls are TRBV7-2 and TRBJ2-2, with 11 bases identical to TRBD1. Germline V gives CDR1 SGHTA, CDR2 FQGNSA. Trimming removed 4 bases from V and 6 bases from J; junction bases left unmatched: 7. CDR3 size: 16 residues. For the CDR3, the DNA is TGTGCCAGCAGCTCCCGGACAGGGGGCCGATCCGGGGAGCTGTTTTTT. Encoded protein: CASSSRTGGRSGELFF.

V and J are TRBV7-3 and TRBJ2-2, with a weak D call TRBD1 (6 bases). Trimming pared 5 bases from V and 5 bases from J, leaving 12 bases between. The CDR3 is 14 amino acids. Germline V lookup: CDR1 SGHTA, CDR2 FQGTGA. CDR3: CASSRDKTTGELFF. DNA of the CDR3: TGTGCCAGCAGCAGGGACAAAACGACCGGGGAGCTGTTTTTT. Based on the CDR3 plus reference TRBV7-3 and TRBJ2-2, the full variable domain is GAGVSQTPSNKVTEKGKYVELRCDPISGHTALYWYRQSLGQGPEFLIYFQGTGAADDSGLPNDRFFAVRPEGSVSTLKIQRTERGDSAVYLCASSRDKTTGELFFGEGSRLTVL.

The CDR3 DNA is TGCGCCAGCAGCTCGATGACTGGGGCCAACGTCCTGACTTTC. Translation gives CASSSMTGANVLTF. The V and J genes are TRBV5-1 and TRBJ2-6, with D uncertain. Germline V gene data show CDR1 as SGHRS and CDR2 as YFSETQ. The length of the CDR3 is 14 residues. V shed 3 bases and J shed 2 bases, with 6 bases lying between them.

This clone was detected a few times. The chain couples TRBV29-1 to TRBJ2-1, with a possible D match to TRBD1 (5 bases). This CDR3 region has 13 residues. V was shortened by 2 bases and J by 12 bases, with 17 bases between the two germline ends. Germline V gene lookup returns CDR1 SQVTM and CDR2 ANQGSEA. CDR3 sequence: CSVESQGTSTQFF. The DNA of the CDR3 is TGCAGCGTTGAAAGCCAGGGAACTTCAACGCAGTTCTTC.

V usage is TRBV6-5 and J usage is TRBJ2-1; a weak D match, TRBD2 (6 bases). This CDR3 has 13 amino acids. V was trimmed by 6 bases and J by 9 bases, leaving 15 bases between them. Looked up from germline, CDR1 is MNHEY and CDR2 is SVGAGI. DNA of the CDR3: TGTGCCAGCAGCCATAGGAGGGGAGGTGAGCAGTTCTTC. This gives the protein CASSHRRGGEQFF.

This rearrangement joins TRBV6-5 to TRBJ2-3; D is undetermined. Germline CDR1 is MNHEY and CDR2 is SVGAGI. V lost 9 bases to trimming and J lost 3 bases, with 10 bases between them. This CDR3 is 12 amino acids long. CDR3 sequence (DNA): TGTGCCAGTCGCCACGGGACAGATACGCAGTATTTT. Encoded protein: CASRHGTDTQYF.

This clone has just a few counts. The chain uses TRBV19 and TRBJ1-2; TRBD1 matches at 9 bases. V dropped 8 bases and J dropped 7; count of bases not matched to a gene: 5. Germline lookup yields CDR1 LNHDA and CDR2 SQIVND (reference sequence). The CDR3 has 12 amino acids. The CDR3 nucleotides are TGTGCCAGTTCGGGACAGGGTTTTGGCTACACCTTC. Translation: CASSGQGFGYTF.

The V call is TRBV14, the J call TRBJ2-1; tentatively, D is TRBD2 (6 bases). Germline lookup yields CDR1 SGHDN and CDR2 FVKESK. Trimming took off 4 bases at V and 4 bases at J, with 8 bases between the two ends. The CDR3 length is 13 residues. The CDR3 nucleotides read TGTGCCAGCAGCCCGGACTATTACAATGAGCAGTTCTTC. Amino acids: CASSPDYYNEQFF. Drawing the rest from reference TRBV14 and TRBJ2-1, the complete variable domain is EAGVTQFPSHSVIEKGQTVTLRCDPISGHDNLYWYRRVMGKEIKFLLHFVKESKQDESGMPNNRFLAERTGGTYSTLKVQPAELEDSGVYFCASSPDYYNEQFFGPGTRLTVL.

This clone has only a few counts. The gene calls are TRBV4-2 and TRBJ2-3, with 12 bases matching TRBD2. Germline CDR1 reads LGHNA; CDR2 reads YNFKEQ. J lost 5 bases, V lost 4 bases, and 7 bases had no gene match. The CDR3 spans 16 residues. DNA of the CDR3: TGTGCCAGCAGCCCGACTAGCGGGAGCCGAAGAGATACGCAGTATTTT. Translating it yields CASSPTSGSRRDTQYF.

This clone was observed at least ten times. The chain couples TRBV7-8 to TRBJ2-2; D gene unclear. The CDR3 extends over 11 amino acids. CDR1 and CDR2 from the germline V gene are SGHVS and FQNEAQ. V lost 1 base and J lost 10, with 4 bases in between. CDR3 in DNA: TGTGCCAGCAGCTTAGTCGAGGAGCTGTTTTTT. It specifies CASSLVEELFF.

The sample holds a few counts of this clone. The chain carries TRBV29-1 and TRBJ2-4; 8 nucleotides match TRBD2. The CDR3 runs to 13 residues. Germline V CDR1 and CDR2: SQVTM, ANQGSEA. Losses at the gene ends were 7 bases for V and 3 bases for J; bases not matched to a gene: 5. The chain's CDR3 is CSGRAGGKNIQYF. The CDR3 bases are TGCAGCGGCCGCGCGGGAGGCAAAAACATTCAGTACTTC.

This clone has just a few counts. The genes are TRBV29-1 and TRBJ2-1; maybe TRBD2 (5 bases). Trimming removed 8 bases from V and 6 bases from J, with 14 bases in between. The CDR3 extends over 12 amino acids. CDR1 is SQVTM, CDR2 ANQGSEA, per germline. Here the CDR3 reads CSRRGSGNEQFF. Written as DNA, the CDR3 is TGCAGCCGGCGCGGGTCCGGCAATGAGCAGTTCTTC.

This clone was found many times. The genes are TRBV7-9 and TRBJ1-1; D ambiguous. CDR3 length: 12 amino acids. Germline loops: CDR1 SEHNR, CDR2 FQNEAQ (reference sequence). Trimming stripped 2 bases from V and 3 bases from J, with 4 bases between. The CDR3 coding sequence is TGTGCCAGCAGCTTATTGGACACTGAAGCTTTCTTT. Amino acids: CASSLLDTEAFF.

The rearrangement joins TRBV7-9 to TRBJ1-5; TRBD1 is a possible D gene (5 bases). CDR3 length: 15 amino acids. Germline V gene sequence: CDR1 SEHNR, CDR2 FQNEAQ (reference sequence). V shed 1 base and J shed 7 bases, with 14 bases lying between them. Here the CDR3 DNA reads TGTGCCAGCAGCTTAGATGGGGGAGAGCGACAGCCCCAGCATTTT. Translating gives CASSLDGGERQPQHF.

The table lists this clone with a few counts. The rearrangement uses TRBV27 and TRBJ1-5, with D perhaps TRBD1 (5 bases). V lost 5 bases and J lost 2, with 10 bases in between. The germline CDR1 and CDR2 sequences are MNHEY and SMNVEV (reference sequence). The CDR3 spans 14 residues. CDR3 DNA: TGTGCCAGCAGTGGGGGGTTCGGCAATCAGCCCCAGCATTTT. It codes for CASSGGFGNQPQHF.